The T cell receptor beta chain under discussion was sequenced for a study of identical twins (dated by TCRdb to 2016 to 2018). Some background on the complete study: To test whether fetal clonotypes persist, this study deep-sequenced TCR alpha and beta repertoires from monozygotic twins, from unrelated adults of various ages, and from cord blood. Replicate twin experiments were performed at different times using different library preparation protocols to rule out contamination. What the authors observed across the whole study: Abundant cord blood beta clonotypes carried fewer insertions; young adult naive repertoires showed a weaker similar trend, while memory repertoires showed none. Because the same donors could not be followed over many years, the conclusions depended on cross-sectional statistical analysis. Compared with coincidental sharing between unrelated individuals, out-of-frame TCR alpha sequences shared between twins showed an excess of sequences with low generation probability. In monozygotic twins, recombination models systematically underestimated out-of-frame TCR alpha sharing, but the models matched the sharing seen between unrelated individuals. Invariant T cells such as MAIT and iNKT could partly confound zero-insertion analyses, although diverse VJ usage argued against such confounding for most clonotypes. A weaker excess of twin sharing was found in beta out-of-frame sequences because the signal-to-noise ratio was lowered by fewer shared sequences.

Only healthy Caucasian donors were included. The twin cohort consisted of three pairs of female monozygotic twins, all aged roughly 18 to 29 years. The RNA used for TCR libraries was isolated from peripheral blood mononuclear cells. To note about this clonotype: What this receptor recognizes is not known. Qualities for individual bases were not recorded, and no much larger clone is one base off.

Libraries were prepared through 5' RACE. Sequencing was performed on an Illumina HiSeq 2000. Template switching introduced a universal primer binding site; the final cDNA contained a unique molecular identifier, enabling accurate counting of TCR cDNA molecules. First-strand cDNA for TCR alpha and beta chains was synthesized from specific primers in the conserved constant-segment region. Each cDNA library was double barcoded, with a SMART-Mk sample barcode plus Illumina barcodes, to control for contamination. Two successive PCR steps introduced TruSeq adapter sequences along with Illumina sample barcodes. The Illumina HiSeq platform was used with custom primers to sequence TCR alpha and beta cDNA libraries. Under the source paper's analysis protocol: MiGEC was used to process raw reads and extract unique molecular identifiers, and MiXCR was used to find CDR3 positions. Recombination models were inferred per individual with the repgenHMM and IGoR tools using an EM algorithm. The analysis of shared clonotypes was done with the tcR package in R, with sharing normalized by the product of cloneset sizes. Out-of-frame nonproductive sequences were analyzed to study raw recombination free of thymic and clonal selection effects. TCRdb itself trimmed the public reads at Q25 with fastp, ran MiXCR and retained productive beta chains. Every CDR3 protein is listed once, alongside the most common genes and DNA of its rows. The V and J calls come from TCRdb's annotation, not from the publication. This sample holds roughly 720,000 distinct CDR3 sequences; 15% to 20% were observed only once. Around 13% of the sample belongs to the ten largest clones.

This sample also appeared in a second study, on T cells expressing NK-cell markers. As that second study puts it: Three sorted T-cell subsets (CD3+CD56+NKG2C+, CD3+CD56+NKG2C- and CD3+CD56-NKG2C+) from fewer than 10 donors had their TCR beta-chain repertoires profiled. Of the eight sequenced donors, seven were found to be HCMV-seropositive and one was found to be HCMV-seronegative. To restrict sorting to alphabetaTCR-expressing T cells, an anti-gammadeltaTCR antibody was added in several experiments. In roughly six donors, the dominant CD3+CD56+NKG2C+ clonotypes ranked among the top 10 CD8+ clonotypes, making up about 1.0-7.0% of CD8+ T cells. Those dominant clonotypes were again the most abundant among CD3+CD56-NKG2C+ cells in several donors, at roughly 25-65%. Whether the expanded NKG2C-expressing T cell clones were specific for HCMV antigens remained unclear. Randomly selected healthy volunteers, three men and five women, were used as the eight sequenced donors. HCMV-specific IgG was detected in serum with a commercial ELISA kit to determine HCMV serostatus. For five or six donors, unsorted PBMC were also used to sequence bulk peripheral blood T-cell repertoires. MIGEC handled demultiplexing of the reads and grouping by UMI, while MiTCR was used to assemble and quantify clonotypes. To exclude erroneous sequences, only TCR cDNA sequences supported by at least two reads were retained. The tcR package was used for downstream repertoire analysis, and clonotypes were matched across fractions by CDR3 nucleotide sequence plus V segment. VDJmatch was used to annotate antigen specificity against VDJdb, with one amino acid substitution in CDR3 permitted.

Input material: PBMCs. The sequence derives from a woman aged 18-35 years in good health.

The DNA reads TGTGCCAGCGCCCGGGACAGGCCGACCTACGAGCAGTACTTC. This is translated as CASARDRPTYEQYF. The chain was built from TRBV12-3 or TRBV12-4 and TRBJ2-7; 8 of the junction bases match TRBD1. The CDR3 starts with the cysteine, ends with the phenylalanine, and has 14 residues. Only the CDR3 portion is preserved as DNA: 42 bases, with reading frame beginning at the first base. V is pruned by 8 bases and J by 2 bases, leaving 8 bases of the junction without a gene match.